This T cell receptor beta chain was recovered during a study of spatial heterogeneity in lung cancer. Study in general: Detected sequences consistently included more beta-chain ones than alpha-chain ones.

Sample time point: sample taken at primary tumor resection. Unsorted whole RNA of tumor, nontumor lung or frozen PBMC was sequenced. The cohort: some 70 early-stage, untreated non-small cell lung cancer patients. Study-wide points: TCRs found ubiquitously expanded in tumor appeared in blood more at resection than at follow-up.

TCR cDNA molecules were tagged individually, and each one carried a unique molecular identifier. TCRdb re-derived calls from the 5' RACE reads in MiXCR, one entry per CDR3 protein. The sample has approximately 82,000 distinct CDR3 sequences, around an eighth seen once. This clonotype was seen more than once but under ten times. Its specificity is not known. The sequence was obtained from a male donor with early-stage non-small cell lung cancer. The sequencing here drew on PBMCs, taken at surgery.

The CDR3 region is CASSEALSGKNQPQHF. CDR3 DNA: TGTGCCAGCAGTGAAGCGCTGTCAGGGAAGAATCAGCCCCAGCATTTT. The chain carries TRBV2 and TRBJ1-5, with a possible D match to TRBD1 (5 bases). Germline V gives CDR1 SNHLY, CDR2 FYNNEI. This CDR3 is built from 16 residues. Trimming took 0 bases from V and 4 from J, leaving 13 bases between them.